This record looks at one T cell receptor (beta chain) sequence and its context. The data originate from a study of blood T cell repertoires in COVID-19. Study summary: Sites across the United States, Italy and Spain contributed samples from acute and convalescent COVID-19. PBMCs, B-cell-depleted T cells, or T cells were the source of the cDNA or gDNA that made up the material.

The CDR3 consists of 14 residues. The ends were cut back, 4 bases at V and 3 bases at J, with 9 bases in the middle. Germline-derived CDR1 and CDR2 are SGHAT and FQNNGV. Original data processing: Reference gene primer amplification gave estimated nucleated cell counts. Here immunoSEQ multiplex PCR was the method, and the copy in TCRdb shows in-frame clones only, minus some. That table is the source of V, J and clone size, and D and trimming were worked out from the DNA. This sample has about 74,000 clones, with roughly four fifths found just once. The sample consisted of peripheral blood. The chain is built from TRBV11-2 and TRBJ1-4; D is unclear. The source is a man older than 75 with acute or convalescent COVID-19. DNA for the CDR3: TGTGCCAGCAGCTGGGCGAGGGCTAATGAAAAACTGTTTTTT. Translated: CASSWARANEKLFF.